Presented here are 27 T cell receptor beta chains from one specimen sequenced in a study of shared clonotypes between healthy human individuals. Clones were read by immunoSEQ multiplex PCR, and TCRdb kept only the in-frame ones, dropping some. The table has 650,000 to 750,000 clones, roughly 78% seen once. Sequences were obtained from memory CD4+ T cells sorted from blood. Subset given: CD45RA-negative fraction. The receptors stem from a woman in her 30s in good health.

The chain recombines TRBV7-7 with TRBJ2-2; TRBD1 or TRBD2 may be the D gene (7 bases each). CDR3 size: 15 residues. Germline CDR1 and CDR2: SSHAT and FNYEAQ (reference sequence). V shed 5 bases and J shed 7 bases, with 17 bases lying between them. In DNA form, the CDR3 reads TGTGCCAGCAGCCCGGGGAGGGGGCAGGTCGGGGAGCTGTTTTTT. The encoded protein is CASSPGRGQVGELFF. Complete variable domain (other parts from reference TRBV7-7 and TRBJ2-2): GAGVSQSPRYKVTKRGQDVTLRCDPISSHATLYWYQQALGQGPEFLTYFNYEAQPDKSGLPSDRFSAERPEGSISTLTIQRTEQRDSAMYRCASSPGRGQVGELFFGEGSRLTVL.

The rearrangement uses TRBV7-2 and TRBJ1-1; TRBD1 aligns across 7 bases. The CDR3 loop spans 13 amino acids. The V and J ends lost 8 bases and 1 base, in that order; junction bases with no gene match: 4. Germline lookup yields CDR1 SGHTA and CDR2 FQGNSA. The chain's CDR3 is CASAGQANTEAFF. The CDR3 DNA sequence: TGTGCCAGCGCCGGACAGGCGAACACTGAAGCTTTCTTT.

This clone occurred a few times. V gene TRBV29-1 combines with J gene TRBJ1-2; no reliable D call. CDR1 is SQVTM and CDR2 is ANQGSEA in the germline V gene. The germline V and J ends were trimmed by 0 bases and 6 bases, with 11 bases remaining between them. The CDR3 has 13 amino acids. The CDR3 reads CSVEETLSHGYTF. The DNA for the CDR3 is TGCAGCGTTGAAGAAACCCTATCCCATGGCTACACCTTC.

This rearrangement joins TRBV19 to TRBJ1-1; perhaps TRBD1 as D (5 bases). This CDR3 region has 13 residues. V was pared by 6 bases and J by 3 bases, with 11 bases between. Germline lookup yields CDR1 LNHDA and CDR2 SQIVND (reference sequence). DNA for the CDR3: TGTGCCAGTAGCCCGGGGCTCTACACTGAAGCTTTCTTT. It is translated as CASSPGLYTEAFF.

Note on this clone: A read error is possible here, since a much larger clone lies one base away. The chain links TRBV6-5 to TRBJ2-7, with D maybe TRBD1 (6 bases). Germline CDR1 and CDR2: MNHEY and SVGAGI. The CDR3 is 12 residues long. Deletions cut 6 bases from V and 6 bases from J, with 12 bases between. As DNA, the CDR3 is TGTGCCAGCAGCCGTACAGGGTCCGAGCAGTACTTC. As protein: CASSRTGSEQYF.

The genes are TRBV2 and TRBJ2-7, with D hard to call. Trimming stripped 6 bases from V and 6 bases from J, with 9 bases between. CDR1 is SNHLY, CDR2 FYNNEI, per germline. The CDR3 contains 11 residues. In DNA form, the CDR3 reads TGTGCCAGCAGGGCCACAGTCGAGCAGTACTTC. This gives the protein CASRATVEQYF.

The chain uses TRBV10-3 and TRBJ2-5; D is unclear. V was trimmed by 3 bases and J by 4 bases, leaving 15 bases between them. This CDR3 comprises 15 residues. Germline CDR1 is ENHRY and CDR2 is SYGVKD. CDR3 bases: TGTGCCATCAGTGATTCGACAAGGGCCGGAGAGACCCAGTACTTC. Its protein product is CAISDSTRAGETQYF.

This chain uses TRBV11-3 with TRBJ1-1; D might be TRBD1 (6 bases). Germline V CDR1 and CDR2: SGHNT, YENEEA. The CDR3 spans 14 residues. With 5 bases removed from V and 4 bases from J, the gap between germline ends came to 14 bases. CDR3 in DNA: TGTGCCAGCAGCCCGGGGGCGCCGGGCACTGAAGCTTTCTTT. Translation: CASSPGAPGTEAFF.

The sample holds one count of this clone. The chain is built from TRBV28 and TRBJ2-5; maybe TRBD1 (5 bases). This CDR3 is built from 13 residues. CDR1 and CDR2 from the germline V gene are MDHEN and SYDVKM. Between the trimmed V and J ends, which lost 5 bases and 4 bases, there was a span of 11 bases. The CDR3 here is CASSPGHGETQYF. DNA for the CDR3: TGTGCCAGCAGTCCCGGACACGGAGAGACCCAGTACTTC.

The rearrangement uses TRBV10-2 and TRBJ2-1, with TRBD2 matching over 7 bases. The CDR3 length is 15 residues. Germline CDR1 WSHSY, CDR2 SAAADI. Trimming cost V 6 bases and J 1 base; bases outside gene matches: 6. This CDR3 reads CASRAGALSYNEQFF. CDR3 nucleotides: TGCGCCAGCAGGGCGGGAGCTTTGTCCTACAATGAGCAGTTCTTC.

To note about this clone: At the DNA level, this CDR3 is encoded by other sequences in the same sample as well. For the CDR3, the DNA is TGCAGCGTAACGGGACTAGCAGGGGAGACCCAGTACTTC. Protein: CSVTGLAGETQYF. This chain uses TRBV29-1 with TRBJ2-5, with TRBD2 matching 9 bases. The CDR3 runs to 13 residues. V shed 6 bases, J shed 5 bases, and the junction held 7 bases outside the gene matches. Germline CDR1 is SQVTM and CDR2 is ANQGSEA. Looking up the rest from reference TRBV29-1 and TRBJ2-5 gives the full variable domain: SAVISQKPSRDICQRGTSLTIQCQVDSQVTMMFWYRQQPGQSLTLIATANQGSEATYESGFVIDKFPISRPNLTFSTLTVSNMSPEDSSIYLCSVTGLAGETQYFGPGTRLLVL.

The gene calls are TRBV23-1 and TRBJ2-4, with a tentative D call TRBD1 (5 bases). TRBV23-1 is marked as an open reading frame, function uncertain. This CDR3 region has 13 residues. The V end was cut by 6 bases, the J end by 6 bases, with 12 bases between. The CDR3 region is CASRPATVNIQYF. The CDR3 region has the DNA TGCGCCAGCAGGCCCGCGACAGTAAACATTCAGTACTTC.

The chain has TRBV28 and TRBJ2-5; D perhaps matches TRBD2 (6 bases). The germline gives CDR1 MDHEN, CDR2 SYDVKM. Deletions cut 1 base from V and 4 bases from J, with 13 bases between. The CDR3 has 15 amino acids. The CDR3 DNA follows: TGTGCCAGCAGTTTATTCACGGGAGCGTTAGAGACCCAGTACTTC. Encoded protein: CASSLFTGALETQYF.

V gene TRBV19 combines with J gene TRBJ1-3; D remains unclear. CDR1 and CDR2 from the germline V gene are LNHDA and SQIVND (reference sequence). The CDR3 runs to 15 residues. The V and J ends lost 5 bases and 0 bases respectively, with 11 bases between them. The CDR3 DNA reads TGTGCCAGTAGTCTCTGGAGTTCCTCTGGAAACACCATATATTTT. Its translation is CASSLWSSSGNTIYF. The full variable domain, rest sourced from reference TRBV19 and TRBJ1-3, is DGGITQSPKYLFRKEGQNVTLSCEQNLNHDAMYWYRQDPGQGLRLIYYSQIVNDFQKGDIAEGYSVSREKKESFPLTVTSAQKNPTAFYLCASSLWSSSGNTIYFGEGSWLTVV.

This clone has more than one count but fewer than ten. V gene TRBV7-3 combines with J gene TRBJ2-1, with 8 bases identical to TRBD1. V shed 5 bases and J 2 bases; nucleotides not matched to a gene: 5. The CDR3 length is 15 residues. Germline CDR1 and CDR2: SGHTA and FQGTGA. This chain's CDR3 is CASSQGQVAYNEQFF. The CDR3 nucleotides read TGTGCCAGCAGCCAGGGACAGGTAGCCTACAATGAGCAGTTCTTC.

The sample holds a few counts of this clone. The chain joins TRBV28 to TRBJ2-7; no definite D call. Germline lookup yields CDR1 MDHEN and CDR2 SYDVKM. The CDR3 extends over 11 amino acids. The germline V and J ends were trimmed by 4 bases and 6 bases, with 7 bases remaining between them. CDR3 in amino acids: CASSYPPEQYF. The CDR3, as DNA: TGTGCCAGCAGTTATCCCCCCGAGCAGTACTTC.

The chain is built from TRBV19 and TRBJ1-5, with 7 positions matching TRBD1. V gave up 0 bases and J gave up 3 bases; unmatched junction bases: 8. The CDR3 consists of 17 residues. Germline V gene sequence: CDR1 LNHDA, CDR2 SQIVND (reference sequence). The CDR3 spells CASSIEGGTDLNQPQHF. Here the CDR3 DNA reads TGTGCCAGTAGTATAGAGGGGGGGACAGACCTCAATCAGCCCCAGCATTTT.

This chain joins TRBV28 and TRBJ2-7; perhaps TRBD1 as D (5 bases). The V gene's germline CDR1 is MDHEN and CDR2 SYDVKM. Trimming took off 3 bases at V and 3 bases at J, with 12 bases between the two ends. The CDR3 length is 14 residues. CDR3 region: CASSLGRVGYEQYF. Written as DNA, the CDR3 is TGTGCCAGCAGTTTGGGCAGGGTAGGCTACGAGCAGTACTTC.

This clone has a handful of counts. The V call is TRBV7-8, the J call TRBJ2-4, with D uncertain. The length of the CDR3 is 14 residues. With 4 bases removed from V and 0 bases from J, the gap between germline ends came to 7 bases. Germline assignment: CDR1 SGHVS and CDR2 FQNEAQ. CDR3 amino acids: CASSSDRAKNIQYF. The CDR3 nucleotides read TGTGCCAGCAGCTCGGACCGAGCCAAAAACATTCAGTACTTC.

This clone appeared a few times. This chain uses TRBV30 with TRBJ2-5, with 10 nucleotides matching TRBD2. Germline CDR1 is GTSNPN and CDR2 is SVGIG (reference sequence). The CDR3 covers 15 residues. The J segment lost 5 bases and the V segment lost 3 bases, leaving 9 bases of the junction unmatched. CDR3 loop: CAWRSGLAGAETQYF. CDR3 in DNA: TGTGCCTGGAGAAGCGGTCTAGCGGGAGCTGAGACCCAGTACTTC.

V and J are TRBV19 and TRBJ1-1, with TRBD1 matching over 11 bases. Germline assignment: CDR1 LNHDA and CDR2 SQIVND (reference sequence). This CDR3 is 14 amino acids long. J was trimmed by 11 bases and V by 1 base; bases with no gene match: 6. CDR3 nucleotide sequence: TGTGCCAGTAGTATAGCTCGGACAGGGGGCGAGGCTTTCTTT. Its protein is CASSIARTGGEAFF.

The CDR3 protein is CASSQDGLDWRTDTQYF. CDR3 sequence (DNA): TGCGCCAGCAGCCAAGACGGACTAGATTGGAGGACAGATACGCAGTATTTT. The chain links TRBV4-1 to TRBJ2-3; 7 bases align to TRBD2. CDR3 length equals 17 residues. Losses at the gene ends were 0 bases for V and 3 bases for J; bases not matched to a gene: 9. Germline CDR1 reads MGHRA; CDR2 reads YSYEKL.

For this clone: The sample carries other DNA sequences with the same CDR3. The rearrangement uses TRBV19 and TRBJ2-1, with 12 bases that match TRBD2. The V gene's germline CDR1 is LNHDA and CDR2 SQIVND (reference sequence). The ends lost 6 bases at V and 3 bases at J; junction bases unmatched: 3. The CDR3 consists of 15 residues. CDR3 sequence (DNA): TGTGCCAGTAGGGGGACTAGCGGGCTCTACAATGAGCAGTTCTTC. Its protein product is CASRGTSGLYNEQFF.

The chain uses TRBV5-5 and TRBJ1-3; 10 bases align to TRBD1. CDR1 is SGHKS and CDR2 is YYEKEE in the germline V gene (reference sequence). The CDR3 length is 15 residues. With 6 bases clipped from V and 2 bases from J, the junction kept 5 bases outside the gene matches. The DNA of the CDR3 is TGTGCCAGCAACCTCGGACAGGGGGCTGGAAACACCATATATTTT. This codes for CASNLGQGAGNTIYF.

CDR3 protein: CASSKAPGGRNEQFF. Here the CDR3 DNA reads TGTGCCAGCAGCAAGGCTCCCGGGGGGAGGAATGAGCAGTTCTTC. This chain links TRBV21-1 with TRBJ2-1; TRBD2 reflects the table's D call only, with no check against the DNA. TRBV21-1 corresponds to a pseudogene. This CDR3 comprises 15 residues.

The genes are TRBV28 and TRBJ2-3; the D gene is possibly TRBD1 (6 bases). Trimming stripped 7 bases from V and 0 bases from J, with 17 bases between. This CDR3 spans 16 amino acids. CDR1 MDHEN and CDR2 SYDVKM come from the germline V gene. CDR3: CASTLRGRASTDTQYF. The CDR3 DNA follows: TGTGCCAGCACCCTGAGGGGGAGAGCTAGCACAGATACGCAGTATTTT.

In the case of this clone: The sample contains more than one DNA sequence encoding this CDR3. The chain recombines TRBV18 with TRBJ1-2; D possibly corresponds to TRBD1 (6 bases). This CDR3 is built from 15 residues. The V and J ends lost 0 bases and 4 bases respectively, with 12 bases between them. Germline loops: CDR1 KGHSH, CDR2 LQKENI. The CDR3 DNA sequence: TGTGCCAGCTCACCACCGGGGGGCGCCCTCTATGGCTACACCTTC. The encoded protein is CASSPPGGALYGYTF.